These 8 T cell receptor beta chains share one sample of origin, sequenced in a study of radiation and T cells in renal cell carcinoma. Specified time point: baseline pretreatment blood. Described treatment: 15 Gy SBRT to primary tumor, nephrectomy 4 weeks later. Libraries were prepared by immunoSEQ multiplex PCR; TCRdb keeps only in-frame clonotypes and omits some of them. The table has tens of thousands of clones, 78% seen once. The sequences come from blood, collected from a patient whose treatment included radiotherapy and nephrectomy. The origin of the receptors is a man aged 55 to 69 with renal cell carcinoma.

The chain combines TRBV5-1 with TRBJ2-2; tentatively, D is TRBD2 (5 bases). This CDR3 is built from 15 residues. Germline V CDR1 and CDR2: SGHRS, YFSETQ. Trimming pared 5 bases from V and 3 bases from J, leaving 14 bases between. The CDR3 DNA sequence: TGCGCCAGCAGTTCCCTTGGAGGAGACACCGGGGAGCTGTTTTTT. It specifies CASSSLGGDTGELFF.

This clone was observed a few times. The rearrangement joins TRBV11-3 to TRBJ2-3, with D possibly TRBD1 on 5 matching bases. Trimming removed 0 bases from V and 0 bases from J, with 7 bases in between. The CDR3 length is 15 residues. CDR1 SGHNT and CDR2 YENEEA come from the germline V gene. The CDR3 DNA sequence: TGTGCCAGCAGCTTAGAGGGGCCGAGCACAGATACGCAGTATTTT. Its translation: CASSLEGPSTDTQYF. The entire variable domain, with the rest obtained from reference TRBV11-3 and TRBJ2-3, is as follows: EAGVVQSPRYKIIEKKQPVAFWCNPISGHNTLYWYLQNLGQGPELLIRYENEEAVDDSQLPKDRFSAERLKGVDSTLKIQPAELGDSAVYLCASSLEGPSTDTQYFGPGTRLTVL.

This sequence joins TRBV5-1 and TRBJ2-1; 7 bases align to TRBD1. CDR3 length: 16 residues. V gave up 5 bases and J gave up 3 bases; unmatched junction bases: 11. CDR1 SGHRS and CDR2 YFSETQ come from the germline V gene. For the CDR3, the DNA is TGCGCCAGCAGTCGGGCCGGGACAGAAGTCTACAATGAGCAGTTCTTC. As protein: CASSRAGTEVYNEQFF.

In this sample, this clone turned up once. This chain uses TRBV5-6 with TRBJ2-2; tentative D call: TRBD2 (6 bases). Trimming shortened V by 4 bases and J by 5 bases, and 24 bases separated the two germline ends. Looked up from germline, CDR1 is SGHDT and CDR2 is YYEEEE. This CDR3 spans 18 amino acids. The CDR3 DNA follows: TGTGCCAGCAGCGCACCTACAAGAGAGGGAGGTTGGACCGGGGAGCTGTTTTTT. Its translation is CASSAPTREGGWTGELFF.

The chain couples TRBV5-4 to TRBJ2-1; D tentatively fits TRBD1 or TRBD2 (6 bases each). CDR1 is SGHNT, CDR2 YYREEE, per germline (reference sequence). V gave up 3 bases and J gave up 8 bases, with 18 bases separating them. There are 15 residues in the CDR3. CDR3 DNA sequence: TGTGCCAGCAGCTCCAATAAGTTGGGGGGCGATGAGCAGTTCTTC. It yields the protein CASSSNKLGGDEQFF.

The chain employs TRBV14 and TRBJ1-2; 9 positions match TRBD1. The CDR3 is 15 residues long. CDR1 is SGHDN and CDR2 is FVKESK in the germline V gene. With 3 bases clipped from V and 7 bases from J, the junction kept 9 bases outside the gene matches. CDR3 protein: CASSHVQGARGGYTF. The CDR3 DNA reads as TGTGCCAGCAGCCACGTACAGGGGGCAAGGGGTGGCTACACCTTC.

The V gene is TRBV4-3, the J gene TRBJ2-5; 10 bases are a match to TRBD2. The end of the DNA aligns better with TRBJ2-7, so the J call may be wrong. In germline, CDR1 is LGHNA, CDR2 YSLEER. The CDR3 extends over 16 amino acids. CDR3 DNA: TGCGCCAGCAGCCAAGAGAGGACTAGCGGACCCTACGAGCAGTACTTC. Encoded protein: CASSQERTSGPYEQYF.

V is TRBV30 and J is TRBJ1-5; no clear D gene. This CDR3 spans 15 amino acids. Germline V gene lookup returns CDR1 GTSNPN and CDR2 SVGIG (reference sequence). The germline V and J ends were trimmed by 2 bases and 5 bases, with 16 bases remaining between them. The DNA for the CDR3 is TGTGCCTGGAGTAAGTCGTCAGACCCTCATCAGCCCCAGCATTTT. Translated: CAWSKSSDPHQPQHF.